These 23 T cell receptor beta chains came from one sample sequenced in a study of cytomegalovirus exposure and HLA in healthy donors. The PCR was carried out with 60 Vbeta primers and 13 Jbeta primers. This table comes from immunoSEQ multiplex PCR, and its TCRdb copy is limited to in-frame clones, with some not included. The table shows about 78,000 clones, with 72% occurring only once. The sample taken for sequencing was PBMCs. The source is a woman between 40 and 55 years old in good health and CMV-seropositive.

This clone was counted many times. The CDR3 loop is CAIRIGTVNEQFF. CDR3 DNA sequence: TGTGCCATCAGGATCGGGACAGTTAATGAGCAGTTCTTC. The rearrangement uses TRBV10-3 and TRBJ2-1, with 7 bases matching TRBD1. Unmatched junction bases numbered 6, after V lost 6 bases and J lost 7 bases. Germline CDR1 and CDR2: ENHRY and SYGVKD. This CDR3 spans 13 amino acids.

This clone was seen a few times. The chain couples TRBV27 to TRBJ1-5; D unclear. Trimming cost V 2 bases and J 3 bases, with 11 bases left between them. This CDR3 is built from 15 residues. Per germline, CDR1 MNHEY and CDR2 SMNVEV (reference sequence). The CDR3 is CASSLAGYDNQPQHF. The DNA of the CDR3 is TGTGCCAGCAGTTTAGCCGGGTACGACAATCAGCCCCAGCATTTT.

CDR3 protein: CASKPGQGHQPQHF. The CDR3 nucleotides are TGTGCCAGCAAACCGGGACAGGGGCATCAGCCCCAGCATTTT. This rearrangement joins TRBV27 to TRBJ1-5, with 10 positions matching TRBD1. CDR3 length equals 14 residues. V was clipped by 7 bases and J by 5 bases; unmatched bases: 5. Germline V CDR1 and CDR2: MNHEY, SMNVEV (reference sequence).

The chain joins TRBV9 to TRBJ1-1, with a weak D call TRBD1 (5 bases). Germline-derived CDR1 and CDR2 are SGDLS and YYNGEE. CDR3 length: 13 residues. V was cut by 6 bases and J by 4 bases, with 13 bases left in between. The CDR3 DNA reads TGTGCCAGCAATCAGGGTTTATCCACTGAAGCTTTCTTT. Its protein is CASNQGLSTEAFF.

V usage is TRBV7-9 and J usage is TRBJ2-7, with TRBD2 matching over 7 bases. Looked up from germline, CDR1 is SEHNR and CDR2 is FQNEAQ (reference sequence). The CDR3 loop spans 18 amino acids. Losses at the gene ends were 5 bases for V and 4 bases for J; bases not matched to a gene: 20. The CDR3 protein is CASSPRGLGGGNIYEQYF. For the CDR3, the DNA is TGTGCCAGCAGCCCACGAGGGTTGGGGGGGGGTAATATTTACGAGCAGTACTTC.

This rearrangement joins TRBV2 to TRBJ2-3; TRBD2 is a possible D gene (7 bases). The germline V gene encodes CDR1 SNHLY and CDR2 FYNNEI. The CDR3 spans 15 residues. Between the trimmed V and J ends, which lost 7 bases and 0 bases, there was a span of 14 bases. CDR3 DNA sequence: TGTGCCAGCATACGGGGGGCCCATAGCACAGATACGCAGTATTTT. Its protein product is CASIRGAHSTDTQYF.

This clone was picked up a small number of times. The chain employs TRBV5-4 and TRBJ2-6, with D uncertain. The germline V gene has CDR1 SGHNT and CDR2 YYREEE (reference sequence). Trimming pared 3 bases from V and 2 bases from J, leaving 6 bases between. The CDR3 is 14 residues long. This CDR3 reads CASSSEAGANVLTF. Here the CDR3 DNA reads TGTGCCAGCAGCTCTGAGGCTGGGGCCAACGTCCTGACTTTC.

This chain joins TRBV11-2 and TRBJ2-3; the match to TRBD2 covers 8 bases. CDR3 length equals 16 residues. Germline CDR1 SGHAT, CDR2 FQNNGV. The trim removed 5 bases at V and 0 bases at J, leaving 7 bases unmatched. The CDR3, as DNA: TGTGCCAGCAGCGTCGTCGGGGGGGCCAGCACAGATACGCAGTATTTT. Amino acids: CASSVVGGASTDTQYF.

The J gene is TRBJ2-7, the V gene TRBV4-1; 10 bases match TRBD2. The V and J ends lost 2 bases and 3 bases, in that order; junction bases with no gene match: 4. CDR1 MGHRA and CDR2 YSYEKL come from the germline V gene. This CDR3 has 15 amino acids. CDR3 DNA sequence: TGCGCCAGCAGCCAAAGAGGGACTAGCGTCTACGAGCAGTACTTC. Residues: CASSQRGTSVYEQYF.

This chain joins TRBV6-6 and TRBJ2-7; D possibly corresponds to TRBD2 (5 bases). V lost 11 bases and J lost 0, with 17 bases in between. The CDR3 is made up of 14 amino acids. Germline V gives CDR1 MNHNY, CDR2 SVGAGI (reference sequence). The CDR3 here is CAAWAGESSYEQYF. The CDR3 nucleotides are TGTGCCGCCTGGGCCGGGGAGAGCTCCTACGAGCAGTACTTC.

The genes are TRBV5-1 and TRBJ2-3; 7 bases agree with TRBD1. The CDR3 is 15 amino acids. J gave up 1 base and V 1 base, and 3 bases lay outside the gene matches. Germline assignment: CDR1 SGHRS and CDR2 YFSETQ. CDR3 protein: CASSLTGERTDTQYF. DNA of the CDR3: TGCGCCAGCAGCTTGACAGGGGAACGCACAGATACGCAGTATTTT.

This chain uses TRBV6-5 with TRBJ2-7, with 9 bases identical to TRBD1. The V and J ends lost 7 bases and 3 bases, in that order; junction bases with no gene match: 7. Per germline, CDR1 MNHEY and CDR2 SVGAGI. The CDR3 spans 14 residues. CDR3 region: CASKTGQGNYEQYF. The CDR3 nucleotides read TGTGCCAGCAAAACCGGACAGGGGAACTACGAGCAGTACTTC.

V is TRBV5-8 and J is TRBJ2-6, with D tentatively TRBD1 (5 bases). The V end lost 4 bases, the J end lost 1 base, and 9 bases lay between the germline ends. The germline CDR1 and CDR2 sequences are SGHTS and YDEGEE. The CDR3 length is 15 residues. The DNA for the CDR3 is TGTGCCAGCAGCCCACGGACATCTGGGGCCAACGTCCTGACTTTC. This gives the protein CASSPRTSGANVLTF. Using reference TRBV5-8 and TRBJ2-6 for the parts outside the CDR3, the full variable domain is EAGVTQSPTHLIKTRGQQATLRCSPISGHTSVYWYQQALGLGLQFLLWYDEGEERNRGNFPPRFSGRQFPNYSSELNVNALELEDSALYLCASSPRTSGANVLTFGAGSRLTVL.

In this sample, this clone turned up a few times. The rearrangement links TRBV9 to TRBJ2-1; the D gene is possibly TRBD2 (6 bases). Germline V gene lookup returns CDR1 SGDLS and CDR2 YYNGEE. Trimming shortened V by 4 bases and J by 0 bases, and 17 bases separated the two germline ends. The CDR3 is 17 amino acids. The CDR3 protein is CASSPSPGTASYNEQFF. CDR3 nucleotides: TGTGCCAGCAGCCCCTCCCCAGGGACTGCCTCCTACAATGAGCAGTTCTTC. Full variable domain (remainder filled in from reference TRBV9 and TRBJ2-1): DSGVTQTPKHLITATGQRVTLRCSPRSGDLSVYWYQQSLDQGLQFLIQYYNGEERAKGNILERFSAQQFPDLHSELNLSSLELGDSALYFCASSPSPGTASYNEQFFGPGTRLTVL.

The count of this clone is one. V usage is TRBV5-4 and J usage is TRBJ2-5, with TRBD1 identical over 9 bases. The ends lost 2 bases at V and 5 bases at J; junction bases unmatched: 4. Germline V gene sequence: CDR1 SGHNT, CDR2 YYREEE (reference sequence). The CDR3 loop spans 14 amino acids. CDR3 protein: CASSLQGAAETQYF. The CDR3, as DNA: TGTGCCAGCAGCTTACAGGGGGCGGCCGAGACCCAGTACTTC. The whole variable domain, remainder taken from reference TRBV5-4 and TRBJ2-5, is ETGVTQSPTHLIKTRGQQVTLRCSSQSGHNTVSWYQQALGQGPQFIFQYYREEENGRGNFPPRFSGLQFPNYSSELNVNALELDDSALYLCASSLQGAAETQYFGPGTRLLVL.

The chain uses TRBV19 and TRBJ1-1, with 9 bases lining up with TRBD1. This CDR3 is 15 amino acids long. Germline CDR1 LNHDA, CDR2 SQIVND (reference sequence). The J segment lost 4 bases and the V segment lost 6 bases, leaving 9 bases of the junction unmatched. Here the CDR3 reads CASRAGTGLSTEAFF. In nucleotides, the CDR3 is TGTGCCAGTAGAGCTGGGACAGGGTTGAGCACTGAAGCTTTCTTT.

This sequence joins TRBV15 and TRBJ2-3, with D tentatively TRBD2 (5 bases). This CDR3 has 14 amino acids. V was cut by 1 base and J by 6 bases, with 11 bases left in between. In germline, CDR1 is LNHNV, CDR2 YYDKDF (reference sequence). CDR3 amino acids: CATSRGAGQDTQYF. The CDR3 DNA reads TGTGCCACCAGCAGAGGTGCGGGTCAGGATACGCAGTATTTT.

The chain joins TRBV4-1 to TRBJ2-3; D remains ambiguous. Looked up from germline, CDR1 is MGHRA and CDR2 is YSYEKL. Trimming removed 0 bases from V and 5 bases from J, with 12 bases in between. The CDR3 has 15 amino acids. This CDR3 reads CASSQDLIILDTQYF. In DNA, the CDR3 is TGCGCCAGCAGCCAAGATCTTATCATACTAGATACGCAGTATTTT.

The chain employs TRBV6-6 and TRBJ2-7; possible D gene TRBD1, 6 bases. CDR1 and CDR2 (germline): MNHNY, SVGAGI (reference sequence). V gave up 2 bases and J gave up 2 bases, with 13 bases separating them. The CDR3 is 15 amino acids. The CDR3 sequence: CASSYGAGDTYEQYF. As DNA, the CDR3 is TGTGCCAGCAGTTACGGAGCAGGGGATACCTACGAGCAGTACTTC.

The V call is TRBV27, the J call TRBJ1-2; perhaps TRBD1 as D (6 bases). The germline V and J ends were trimmed by 6 bases and 1 base, with 12 bases remaining between them. The CDR3 runs to 14 residues. Germline assignment: CDR1 MNHEY and CDR2 SMNVEV (reference sequence). The CDR3, as DNA: TGTGCCAGCAGAGAGGGCAGGGGTAACTATGGCTACACCTTC. It is translated as CASREGRGNYGYTF.

This sequence joins TRBV6-5 and TRBJ2-1, with 12 bases identical to TRBD2. Germline V CDR1 and CDR2: MNHEY, SVGAGI. CDR3 length: 15 residues. Trimming took 4 bases from V and 10 from J; bases not matched to a gene: 8. The CDR3 nucleotides are TGTGCCAGCAGTTTCTCCCCGACTAGCGGGGGCGAGCAGTTCTTC. This codes for CASSFSPTSGGEQFF.

This clone has a handful of counts. This chain links TRBV4-2 with TRBJ1-1, with 8 bases aligning to TRBD1. The CDR3 sequence is 17 residues long. The V and J ends lost 4 bases and 2 bases, in that order; junction bases with no gene match: 12. Germline V lookup: CDR1 LGHNA, CDR2 YNFKEQ. CDR3 DNA sequence: TGTGCCAGCAGCCCCAATCAGGGGGCCGACCCCAACACTGAAGCTTTCTTT. It specifies CASSPNQGADPNTEAFF.

The V call is TRBV30, the J call TRBJ2-2; D gene unclear. This CDR3 has 15 amino acids. Germline V gives CDR1 GTSNPN, CDR2 SVGIG (reference sequence). The V end lost 3 bases, the J end lost 8 bases, and 19 bases lay between the germline ends. In DNA form, the CDR3 reads TGTGCCTGGAGCGTTGACACACCCTCGGTGGGGGAGCTGTTTTTT. It codes for CAWSVDTPSVGELFF.